These T cell receptor beta chains were read from a single sample in a study of response to subunit inactivated influenza vaccine. TCRdb recomputed calls from the RT-PCR reads with MiXCR, one row per CDR3 protein. Of around 200,000 distinct CDR3 sequences listed, 9.5% to 15% are singletons. The same sample was also used in a study of T cells expressing NK-cell markers.

Sample: CD8+ T cells sorted from PBMCs, taken roughly 13 days after vaccination. The receptors here all came from a man aged 45-60 years who received an inactivated influenza vaccine. The CDR3 runs from the conserved cysteine through the conserved F or W. Each record gives: J gene, V gene, CDR3 protein.

TRBJ2-7,TRBV5-1,CASSLKGALYYEQYF
TRBJ2-2,TRBV29-1,CSVEQGNGGGELFF
TRBJ2-1,TRBV24-1,CATSDSDWSSYNEQFF
TRBJ1-1,TRBV7-2,CASSLGTVMNTEAFF
TRBJ2-3,TRBV28,CASSVGLDRHTDTQYF
TRBJ1-1,TRBV7-6,CASSLGESGTEAFF
TRBJ2-3,TRBV12-3/TRBV12-4,CASSTHRDRSTDTQYF
TRBJ1-1,TRBV4-1,CASSHSAGEEAFF
TRBJ1-1,TRBV4-1,CASSQSQYTEAFF
TRBJ2-1,TRBV5-1,CASSFRTGNVNEQFF
TRBJ2-7,TRBV12-3/TRBV12-4,CASSLASVGGYEQYF
TRBJ2-1,TRBV7-9,CASSYRDRVFLGEQFF
TRBJ2-7,TRBV28,CASYGATGTYEQYF
TRBJ2-1,TRBV4-1,CASSQGQGIQNEQFF
TRBJ2-7,TRBV28,CASSSVAGANYEQYF
TRBJ2-1,TRBV4-2,CASSLGVSSSYNEQFF
TRBJ2-3,TRBV29-1,CSVAAQERKIGDTQYF
TRBJ2-3,TRBV12-3/TRBV12-4,CASSTLAGGLDTQYF
TRBJ2-2,TRBV4-1,CASSPGQGTTGELFF
TRBJ1-5,TRBV7-9,CASSLGGGQPQHF
TRBJ1-6,TRBV28,CASSFLEAYNSPLHF
TRBJ2-7,TRBV7-8,CASSPFRGTYEQYF